A selection of T cell receptor beta chains follows, all from one sample in a study of cytotoxic CD8 clonotypes in ibrutinib-treated CLL. Sequenced by immunoSEQ multiplex PCR; TCRdb stores in-frame clones only, minus some. The table lists about 85,000 clones, 70% to 80% of them singletons. The sample was PBMCs, taken after 12 months of ibrutinib treatment. The receptors originated from a human donor with chronic lymphocytic leukemia. CDR3s leave out the opening cysteine and the closing phenylalanine or tryptophan. Each record gives: V gene, J gene, CDR3 protein.

V: TRBV2; J: TRBJ1-3; CDR3: ASTAGGSPLGNTIY
V: TRBV20-1; J: TRBJ1-5; CDR3: SAKGQPQH
V: TRBV11-1; J: TRBJ2-2; CDR3: ASSLGGGTVVTGELF
V: TRBV7-3; J: TRBJ2-2; CDR3: ASSPTGVGTGELF
V: TRBV29-1; J: TRBJ1-2; CDR3: SVGFRGLGYT
V: TRBV7-9; J: TRBJ2-5; CDR3: ASSFGELGETQY
V: TRBV11-3; J: TRBJ2-5; CDR3: ASSLGIGPSGEETQY
V: TRBV5-1; J: TRBJ2-1; CDR3: ASSFTSGRANEQF
V: TRBV5-3; J: TRBJ2-1; CDR3: AKTLGGANEQF
V: TRBV21-1; J: TRBJ1-2; CDR3: ASSSPGQPRGGYT
V: TRBV4-3; J: TRBJ1-6; CDR3: ASGLPGASSSALH
V: TRBV7-2; J: TRBJ2-3; CDR3: ASSPGAGGYSDTQY
V: TRBV19; J: TRBJ2-2; CDR3: ATRGVDTGELF
V: TRBV28; J: TRBJ1-5; CDR3: ASSPGQGRQPQH
V: TRBV9; J: TRBJ2-1; CDR3: ASSEGGTPYNEQF
V: TRBV5-1; J: TRBJ2-2; CDR3: ASSLAARGGELF
V: TRBV4-1; J: TRBJ2-1; CDR3: ASSQDPGLAGGPGNEQF
V: TRBV7-9; J: TRBJ1-1; CDR3: ASSFFRNTEAF
V: TRBV5-5; J: TRBJ2-5; CDR3: ASSRWRETQY
V: TRBV19; J: TRBJ2-4; CDR3: ASSQGKNIQY
V: TRBV11-2; J: TRBJ2-1; CDR3: ASSPGTSGRARRNEQF
V: TRBV29-1; J: TRBJ1-4; CDR3: SVVLGGTGVEKLF
V: TRBV6-5; J: TRBJ2-5; CDR3: ASSYGAGDQETQY
V: TRBV2; J: TRBJ1-1; CDR3: ASSPPPGRRYTEAF
V: TRBV27; J: TRBJ2-1; CDR3: ASSSLRLAANEQF
V: TRBV7-2; J: TRBJ2-1; CDR3: ASSPFPRQYNEQF
V: TRBV4-1; J: TRBJ2-3; CDR3: ASSQESGSFDTQY
V: TRBV7-9; J: TRBJ1-1; CDR3: ASSLEWDTEAF
V: TRBV11-3; J: TRBJ2-6; CDR3: ASSPRGTSSGANVLT
V: TRBV4-3; J: TRBJ2-7; CDR3: ASSRGGSSYEQY
V: TRBV18; J: TRBJ1-3; CDR3: ASSPGASSGNTIY
V: TRBV10-1; J: TRBJ2-3; CDR3: ASNGTSGFADTQY
V: TRBV4-2; J: TRBJ1-2; CDR3: ASSGGQNPNYGYT
V: TRBV4-1; J: TRBJ2-7; CDR3: ASSQDETRRTYYEQY
V: TRBV5-1; J: TRBJ2-2; CDR3: ASSLWTGGSGELF
V: TRBV19; J: TRBJ1-5; CDR3: ASSIVFGGLSNQPQH
V: TRBV19; J: TRBJ2-2; CDR3: ASRTSANTGELF
V: TRBV7-7; J: TRBJ2-5; CDR3: ASSLGTTHQETQY
V: TRBV11-2; J: TRBJ1-5; CDR3: ASSPAGSNQPQH
V: TRBV4-2; J: TRBJ1-2; CDR3: ASSQDRARGYGYT
V: TRBV10-2; J: TRBJ1-6; CDR3: ASSATGDYNSPLH
V: TRBV5-1; J: TRBJ2-5; CDR3: ASSSAGEETQY
V: TRBV5-1; J: TRBJ2-3; CDR3: ATRTGTSGATDTQY
V: TRBV5-4; J: TRBJ2-2; CDR3: ASKRDAQNTGELF
V: TRBV5-1; J: TRBJ2-3; CDR3: ASSLVVADTQY
V: TRBV5-5; J: TRBJ1-1; CDR3: ASSWPGASGGEAF
V: TRBV5-1; J: TRBJ1-1; CDR3: ASGPPGDTKAF
V: TRBV7-2; J: TRBJ1-2; CDR3: ASSLVSTNYGYT
V: TRBV19; J: TRBJ2-7; CDR3: ASSTGGLDEQY
V: TRBV7-2; J: TRBJ1-2; CDR3: ASSLAKPYGYT
V: TRBV19; J: TRBJ2-5; CDR3: ASSTRETQY
V: TRBV2; J: TRBJ2-1; CDR3: ASQTGLYNEQF
V: TRBV5-1; J: TRBJ2-7; CDR3: ASKGLYEQY
V: TRBV28; J: TRBJ2-3; CDR3: ASSPRGARTDTQY
V: TRBV9; J: TRBJ2-1; CDR3: ASSPGGPNEQF